Presented here are 14 T cell receptor beta chains from one specimen sequenced in a study of T cells expressing NK-cell markers. TCRdb re-called the 5' RACE reads and gives one entry per CDR3 protein, without DNA. The specimen's table records approximately 420,000 distinct CDR3 sequences. Material for sequencing was blood T cells: a sorted CD56 or NKG2C T cell subset, CD4+ or CD8+ T cells, or bulk PBMC T cells (not recorded which). The receptors originated from a woman in her forties or fifties in good health.

V gene TRBV4-1 combines with J gene TRBJ2-5; the D call of TRBD1 rests on TCRdb alone, since no DNA is present to check it. Germline V gene lookup returns CDR1 MGHRA and CDR2 YSYEKL. The CDR3 is 16 amino acids. CDR3 sequence: CASSQSPGGYQETQYF.

This chain uses TRBV29-1 with TRBJ2-2. This CDR3 has 13 residues. Germline V gene data show CDR1 as SQVTM and CDR2 as ANQGSEA. The chain's CDR3 is CSALIANTGELFF.

This rearrangement joins TRBV7-2 to TRBJ2-1; the D call of TRBD1 rests on TCRdb alone, since no DNA is present to check it. The CDR3 has 15 amino acids. Per the germline V gene, CDR1 is SGHTA and CDR2 is FQGNSA. This CDR3 is CASSYGGQPYNEQFF.

The V call is TRBV7-9, the J call TRBJ1-3; TCRdb's D gene call, TRBD1, goes unchecked for lack of DNA. CDR1 and CDR2 from the germline V gene are SEHNR and FQNEAQ (reference sequence). The CDR3 extends over 16 amino acids. CDR3 in amino acids: CASSFGPPISGNTIYF.

This chain uses TRBV9 with TRBJ2-7. Germline CDR1 reads SGDLS; CDR2 reads YYNGEE. This CDR3 spans 14 amino acids. CDR3 region: CASSVAASGYEQYF.

The chain links TRBV4-2 to TRBJ2-7; the TRBD1 assignment by TCRdb is unverifiable without DNA. The length of the CDR3 is 14 residues. Germline CDR1 LGHNA, CDR2 YNFKEQ. The CDR3: CASSQPGGAYEQYF.

The chain employs TRBV12-3 or TRBV12-4 and TRBJ2-7; TCRdb returns TRBD1, unconfirmable since there is no DNA. This CDR3 has 13 residues. CDR3 sequence reads: CASSTGGAVEQYF.

This chain links TRBV6-2 or TRBV6-3 with TRBJ2-3; TCRdb lists TRBD2, though no DNA is available to test this call. CDR3 size: 15 residues. Germline assignment: CDR1 MNHEY and CDR2 SVGEGT. CDR3 sequence: CASRPGLADTDTQYF.

The chain carries TRBV2 and TRBJ2-2; TCRdb's D call, TRBD2, is unchecked because there is no DNA. The CDR3 extends over 15 amino acids. Germline assignment: CDR1 SNHLY and CDR2 FYNNEI. The CDR3 sequence: CASSEDGSNTGELFF. Full variable domain (outside the CDR3, taken from reference TRBV2 and TRBJ2-2): EPEVTQTPSHQVTQMGQEVILRCVPISNHLYFYWYRQILGQKVEFLVSFYNNEISEKSEIFDDQFSVERPDGSNFTLKIRSTKLEDSAMYFCASSEDGSNTGELFFGEGSRLTVL.

The V gene is TRBV29-1, the J gene TRBJ2-1; the TRBD1 assignment by TCRdb is unverifiable without DNA. CDR3 length equals 13 residues. The germline V gene encodes CDR1 SQVTM and CDR2 ANQGSEA. CDR3 loop: CSVGGVGNNEQFF.

This chain connects TRBV27 to TRBJ2-2; TCRdb picks TRBD2, but there is no DNA to check that call. Germline loops: CDR1 MNHEY, CDR2 SMNVEV (reference sequence). The length of the CDR3 is 16 residues. CDR3 region: CASSFYSGGNTGELFF.

This sequence joins TRBV6-5 and TRBJ1-1; TCRdb's D gene call, TRBD1, goes unchecked for lack of DNA. The germline CDR1 and CDR2 sequences are MNHEY and SVGAGI. This CDR3 is 13 amino acids long. Here the CDR3 reads CASSPPDPSRAFF.

The chain joins TRBV11-2 to TRBJ2-1. Germline V gene lookup returns CDR1 SGHAT and CDR2 FQNNGV. The CDR3 length is 13 residues. The CDR3: CASQPHGYNEQFF.

The J gene is TRBJ2-3, the V gene TRBV28; TCRdb reports TRBD1, a call that lacks DNA to check it against. The CDR3 runs 18 residues. CDR1 is MDHEN, CDR2 SYDVKM, per germline. This CDR3 is CASKGGFLFSSDTDTQYF.